These 5 T cell receptor beta chains were sequenced from one sample in a study of tumor-infiltrating lymphocytes in primary liver carcinoma. The input was around 0.5 ug total RNA; TCR beta cDNA was made from it with a constant-region primer. Three nested multiplex PCR rounds, a slightly modified ARM-PCR, produced the libraries for TCR beta. Rounds one and two of PCR, each of roughly 11 cycles, were primed with TRBV1-TRBV30 forward primers and a C-beta reverse primer. TCRdb reprocessed the multiplex PCR reads via MiXCR and lists one record per CDR3 protein. Of approximately 120,000 distinct CDR3 sequences listed, 64% are singletons. Bulk tissue was left unsorted, and RNA and DNA were co-extracted from about 20-30 mg of it. The specimen was liver tumor tissue from sampling region 3. Sample subset: tumor region T3, left-lateral pole. The receptors were gathered from a woman aged 60-75 years with primary liver carcinoma and hepatitis B virus infection.

This clonotype has only a few counts. With a much larger clone just one base away, this may be a read error. The chain joins TRBV4-1 to TRBJ2-7; 8 nucleotides align to TRBD2. This CDR3 is 16 amino acids long. Trimming at V came to 1 base and at J to 2 bases, leaving 7 bases not matched to a gene. Germline assignment: CDR1 MGHRA and CDR2 YSYEKL. CDR3: CASSQVRVAGTYEQYF. The CDR3 nucleotides are TGCGCCAGCAGCCAAGTTAGAGTAGCGGGGACCTACGAGCAGTACTTC.

This clonotype was found a few times. The chain joins TRBV28 to TRBJ2-6, with D tentatively TRBD1 or TRBD2 (5 bases each). The CDR3 consists of 16 residues. Germline V gives CDR1 MDHEN, CDR2 SYDVKM. Trimming cost V 6 bases and J 1 base, with 13 bases left between them. The CDR3 sequence is CASRAGAVSGANVLTF. DNA of the CDR3: TGTGCCAGCAGGGCCGGGGCCGTATCTGGGGCCAACGTCCTGACTTTC.

Notes on this clonotype: A read error may explain this, as a much larger clone is one base away. The CDR3 carries no conserved terminal phenylalanine or tryptophan, so it likely arises from a read error. The chain joins TRBV6-5 to TRBJ1-5, with TRBD1 matching over 7 bases. With V trimmed by 5 bases and J by 1 base, 8 bases remained unmatched. Germline CDR1 and CDR2: MNHEY and SVGAGI. CDR3 length: 16 residues. The CDR3: CASSPDRAKSNQPQHV. CDR3 nucleotides: TGTGCCAGCAGTCCCGACAGGGCCAAAAGCAATCAGCCCCAGCATGTT.

The chain has TRBV20-1 and TRBJ2-7; weak D call: TRBD2 (5 bases). The CDR3 has 12 amino acids. Germline V lookup: CDR1 DFQATT, CDR2 SNEGSKA (reference sequence). The V end was cut by 3 bases, the J end by 2 bases, with 8 bases between. The CDR3 DNA is TGCAGTGCTAGGGACGGGACCTACGAGCAGTACTTC. Encoded protein: CSARDGTYEQYF.

This clonotype has ten or more counts. V gene TRBV6-6 combines with J gene TRBJ2-6; a possible D gene is TRBD1 (5 bases). CDR3 size: 15 residues. CDR1 and CDR2 from the germline V gene are MNHNY and SVGAGI (reference sequence). Deletions cut 6 bases from V and 4 bases from J, with 13 bases between. DNA for the CDR3: TGTGCCAGCAGCCTTCAGGGCGCCGGGGCCAACGTCCTGACTTTC. The encoded protein is CASSLQGAGANVLTF.